This entry is about one T cell receptor (beta chain). Its antigen is still unknown. The data belong to a study of persistence of HIV-infected CD4 T cells. The immunoSEQ assay was version 4, run in survey mode. TCRdb keeps only in-frame clones here, not all; method: immunoSEQ multiplex PCR. This table has 25,000 to 35,000 clones, approximately 82% appearing once. Deletions cut 3 bases from V and 1 base from J, with 10 bases between. CDR1 and CDR2 from the germline V gene are SGHTA and FQGNSA. This CDR3 contains 15 residues. Lysates of CMV-infected fibroblasts at around 10 ug/mL stimulated these cells. CD40L/CD69 double-negative CD45RO-high memory CD4+ T cells were collected. Adults with HIV-1 started suppressive ART while chronically infected. Donors had CD4+ T cell counts above 400 cells/uL and were CMV-seropositive.

V is TRBV7-2 and J is TRBJ1-3; the D gene is possibly TRBD1 (6 bases). The starting material was CD4+ T cells sorted from PBMCs after approximately 20-hour stimulation, obtained from a patient who received antiretroviral therapy. The receptor was derived from an adult man with HIV who was CMV-seropositive. CDR3 protein: CASSLRGVSGNTIYF. The CDR3 DNA follows: TGTGCCAGCAGCTTGAGGGGGGTTTCTGGAAACACCATATATTTT.